This passage covers 5 T cell receptor beta chains from one sample sequenced in a study of breast tumors, draining lymph nodes, adjacent tissues. TCRdb used MiXCR to reprocess the multiplex PCR reads, holding one entry per CDR3 protein. The sample consists of about 22,000 distinct CDR3 sequences, more than 50% of them appearing once. Material: breast tumor tissue. The receptors originated from a female donor with breast cancer. Some clones in this sample may be carry-over from other donors' samples.

The genes are TRBV4-1 and TRBJ1-6, with 9 bases matching TRBD1. Unmatched junction bases numbered 9, after V lost 1 base and J lost 8 bases. The length of the CDR3 is 17 residues. Germline V gives CDR1 MGHRA, CDR2 YSYEKL. The CDR3 nucleotides read TGCGCCAGCAGCCAAGTTCGTGGCGGGACAGGGTATTCACCCCTCCACTTT. Translating it yields CASSQVRGGTGYSPLHF.

The table lists this clonotype with a count of one. This rearrangement joins TRBV6-5 to TRBJ1-2; unclear D gene. V lost 5 bases to trimming and J lost 9 bases, with 22 bases between them. The CDR3 spans 15 residues. Germline-derived CDR1 and CDR2 are MNHEY and SVGAGI. The CDR3 sequence is CASSPGVGAEPRYTF. The CDR3 DNA sequence: TGTGCCAGCAGTCCTGGAGTGGGCGCAGAGCCGCGCTACACCTTC.

This sequence joins TRBV2 and TRBJ2-1; D may correspond to TRBD1 or TRBD2 (5 bases each). Trimming cost V 6 bases and J 4 bases, with 16 bases left between them. The V gene's germline CDR1 is SNHLY and CDR2 FYNNEI. The CDR3 is 15 residues long. The CDR3 protein is CASSPFRDGYNEQFF. The CDR3 DNA follows: TGTGCCAGCAGCCCCTTCCGGGACGGTTACAATGAGCAGTTCTTC.

Within the sample, this clonotype is medium-sized. The J gene is TRBJ1-3, the V gene TRBV6-5; no clear D gene. Germline CDR1 reads MNHEY; CDR2 reads SVGAGI. The CDR3 has 16 residues. V lost 0 bases, J lost 0 bases, and 9 bases lay in between. This chain's CDR3 is CASSYSRPSSGNTIYF. CDR3 nucleotides: TGTGCCAGCAGTTACTCGAGGCCGAGCTCTGGAAACACCATATATTTT.

This chain's CDR3 is CASSLALGRDYNSPLHF. For the CDR3, the DNA is TGCGCCAGCAGCTTGGCCCTCGGCCGGGACTATAATTCACCCCTCCACTTT. The chain recombines TRBV5-1 with TRBJ1-6, with D unresolved. Per the germline V gene, CDR1 is SGHRS and CDR2 is YFSETQ. This CDR3 has 17 amino acids. Trimming removed 0 bases from V and 3 bases from J, with 13 bases in between.